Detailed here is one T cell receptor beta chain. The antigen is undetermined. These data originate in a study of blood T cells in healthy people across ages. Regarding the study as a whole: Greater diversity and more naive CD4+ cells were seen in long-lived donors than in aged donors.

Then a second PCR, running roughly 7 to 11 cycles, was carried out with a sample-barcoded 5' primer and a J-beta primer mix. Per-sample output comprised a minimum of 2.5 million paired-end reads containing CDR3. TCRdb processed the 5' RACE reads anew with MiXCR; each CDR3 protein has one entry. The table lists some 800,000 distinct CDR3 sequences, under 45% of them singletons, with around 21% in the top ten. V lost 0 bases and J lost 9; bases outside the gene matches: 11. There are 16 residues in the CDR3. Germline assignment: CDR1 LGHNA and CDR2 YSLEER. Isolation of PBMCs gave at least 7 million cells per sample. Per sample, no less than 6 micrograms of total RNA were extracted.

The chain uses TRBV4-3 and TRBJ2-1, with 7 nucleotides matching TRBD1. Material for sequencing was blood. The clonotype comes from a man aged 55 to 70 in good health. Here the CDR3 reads CASSQDLGTERREQFF. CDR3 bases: TGCGCCAGCAGCCAAGATCTCGGGACAGAGAGGCGTGAGCAGTTCTTC.